Following are 32 T cell receptor beta chains from one sample sequenced in a study of blood T cell repertoires in COVID-19. Assay used: immunoSEQ multiplex PCR; TCRdb lists only in-frame clones, some missing. The data contain around 250,000 clones, about nine tenths of them seen just once; the ten biggest clones take up 0.94%. The sequenced sample consisted of peripheral blood. The source of these receptors is a woman aged 35 to 49 who had recovered from COVID-19.

The chain carries TRBV2 and TRBJ2-4; TRBD2 might be the D (6 bases). The ends were cut back, 1 base at V and 9 bases at J, with 13 bases in the middle. The CDR3 loop spans 14 amino acids. Germline CDR1 and CDR2: SNHLY and FYNNEI. Written as DNA, the CDR3 is TGTGCCAGCAGTGAAGGGGGGGACCCGGGCATTCAGTACTTC. This translates into CASSEGGDPGIQYF.

The chain is built from TRBV5-1 and TRBJ2-3, with 9 bases aligning to TRBD1. Trimming took 4 bases from V and 6 from J; bases not matched to a gene: 9. The CDR3 totals 15 residues. From germline, CDR1 is SGHRS and CDR2 YFSETQ. The CDR3 DNA follows: TGCGCCAGCAGCACCGGGACAGGGCGCATCGATACGCAGTATTTT. It encodes CASSTGTGRIDTQYF. Combining the CDR3 with reference TRBV5-1 and TRBJ2-3 gives the whole variable domain KAGVTQTPRYLIKTRGQQVTLSCSPISGHRSVSWYQQTPGQGLQFLFEYFSETQRNKGNFPGRFSGRQFSNSRSEMNVSTLELGDSALYLCASSTGTGRIDTQYFGPGTRLTVL.

The V and J genes are TRBV19 and TRBJ1-2, with 7 bases lining up with TRBD1. The ends lost 4 bases at V and 2 bases at J; junction bases unmatched: 1. This CDR3 comprises 13 residues. Germline V gene sequence: CDR1 LNHDA, CDR2 SQIVND (reference sequence). The CDR3 DNA sequence: TGTGCCAGTAGTACGGGACAGAACTATGGCTACACCTTC. As protein: CASSTGQNYGYTF.

Of note for this clone: One end of the junction fails to match germline, which may point to a read error. The genes are TRBV6-5 and TRBJ2-7; 8 bases are a match to TRBD2. Germline V lookup: CDR1 MNHEY, CDR2 SVGAGI. The CDR3 contains 12 residues. This CDR3 reads CASGVAGIVGDF. The CDR3 DNA is TGTGCCAGCGGGGTAGCGGGGATAGTTGGGGACTTC.

This clone was seen once. This chain uses TRBV28 with TRBJ1-2; 8 nucleotides match TRBD1. The CDR3 has 14 amino acids. V was clipped by 0 bases and J by 8 bases; unmatched bases: 5. Germline assignment: CDR1 MDHEN and CDR2 SYDVKM. CDR3 DNA sequence: TGTGCCAGCAGTTTATGGGCAGGGGGCCAAGGCTACACCTTC. Translated, it gives CASSLWAGGQGYTF.

The sample holds one count of this clone. The chain is built from TRBV5-4 and TRBJ2-1; 9 positions match TRBD1. This CDR3 is 17 amino acids long. V was pared by 1 base and J by 1 base, with 6 bases of the junction left unmatched. Germline assignment: CDR1 SGHNT and CDR2 YYREEE (reference sequence). The CDR3 protein is CASSLYRGQKSYNEQFF. The CDR3 DNA follows: TGTGCCAGCAGCTTGTACAGGGGGCAGAAATCCTACAATGAGCAGTTCTTC.

The V and J genes are TRBV4-1 and TRBJ2-1, with D maybe TRBD2 (5 bases). V lost 5 bases and J lost 8, with 13 bases in between. The CDR3 covers 13 residues. Germline lookup yields CDR1 MGHRA and CDR2 YSYEKL. CDR3 nucleotide sequence: TGCGCCAGCAGCGCTAGCATCGGGGATGAGCAGTTCTTC. The encoded protein is CASSASIGDEQFF.

Notes on this clone: The sample carries other DNA sequences with the same CDR3. The V gene is TRBV3-1 (or the pseudogene TRBV3-2), the J gene TRBJ1-5; 7 bases align to TRBD1. Germline V gene data show CDR1 as LGHDT and CDR2 as YNNKEL (reference sequence). With V trimmed by 1 base and J by 4 bases, 4 bases remained unmatched. CDR3 length equals 15 residues. Here the CDR3 DNA reads TGTGCCAGCAGCCAAGGTGCAGGGGGGAATCAGCCCCAGCATTTT. Its protein is CASSQGAGGNQPQHF.

V gene TRBV28 combines with J gene TRBJ2-1; 9 bases fit TRBD2. J lost 11 bases, V lost 3 bases, and 14 bases had no gene match. The CDR3 has 16 residues. Germline-derived CDR1 and CDR2 are MDHEN and SYDVKM. Written as DNA, the CDR3 is TGTGCCAGCAGTTTCTCTAGCGGGGCCGGGGAGATTCAGCAGTTCTTC. Translated, it gives CASSFSSGAGEIQQFF.

V usage is TRBV5-1 and J usage is TRBJ2-7; 7 nucleotides line up with TRBD1. The CDR3 length is 14 residues. Germline assignment: CDR1 SGHRS and CDR2 YFSETQ. J lost 0 bases, V lost 5 bases, and 5 bases had no gene match. The CDR3 sequence is CASRMGQSSYEQYF. The CDR3 DNA reads TGCGCCAGCAGGATGGGACAGTCCTCCTACGAGCAGTACTTC.

This clone was detected a few times. The V gene is TRBV28, the J gene TRBJ2-1; TRBD2 agrees at 10 bases. The CDR3 runs 15 residues. Germline V gives CDR1 MDHEN, CDR2 SYDVKM. V was clipped by 3 bases and J by 7 bases; unmatched bases: 6. The CDR3 bases are TGTGCCAGCAGTTTTGCAGCGGGAGGGCCTAATGAGCAGTTCTTC. Translation: CASSFAAGGPNEQFF.

The chain couples TRBV6-5 to TRBJ1-1; TRBD1 is a possible D gene (5 bases). The CDR3 length is 14 residues. Trimming took 4 bases from V and 1 from J, leaving 10 bases between them. CDR1 and CDR2 (germline): MNHEY, SVGAGI. CDR3 bases: TGTGCCAGCAGTTGGGGGGAGACGAACACTGAAGCTTTCTTT. It is translated as CASSWGETNTEAFF.

The CDR3 nucleotides read TGCGCCAGCAGCCAAGACGTCGTTGGGGGCTGGACCGGGGAGCTGTTTTTT. This codes for CASSQDVVGGWTGELFF. The chain has TRBV4-1 and TRBJ2-2, with a tentative D call TRBD1 (6 bases). The CDR3 has 17 amino acids. Trimming took off 0 bases at V and 5 bases at J, with 16 bases between the two ends. CDR1 is MGHRA and CDR2 is YSYEKL in the germline V gene.

In its sample, this clone was seen a few times. The chain uses TRBV30 and TRBJ1-2; possibly TRBD1 for D (6 bases). The V end lost 4 bases, the J end lost 6 bases, and 15 bases lay between the germline ends. The CDR3 extends over 13 amino acids. Germline CDR1 is GTSNPN and CDR2 is SVGIG (reference sequence). CDR3 in DNA: TGTGCCTGGATCGGGGGGCGCGTGGATGGCTACACCTTC. Translation gives CAWIGGRVDGYTF. The complete variable domain, with remaining parts taken from reference TRBV30 and TRBJ1-2, reads SQTIHQWPATLVQPVGSPLSLECTVEGTSNPNLYWYRQAAGRGLQLLFYSVGIGQISSEVPQNLSASRPQDRQFILSSKKLLLSDSGFYLCAWIGGRVDGYTFGSGTRLTVV.

V gene TRBV28 combines with J gene TRBJ1-1; 7 positions agree with TRBD1. Germline V gives CDR1 MDHEN, CDR2 SYDVKM. This CDR3 is 19 amino acids long. The trim removed 10 bases at V and 4 bases at J, leaving 27 bases unmatched. The CDR3 spells CATVTGITGGRRMSTEAFF. In DNA form, the CDR3 reads TGTGCCACCGTGACAGGGATCACGGGCGGAAGGCGAATGAGCACTGAAGCTTTCTTT.

The rearrangement joins TRBV29-1 to TRBJ1-1, with a possible D match to TRBD1 (5 bases). The CDR3 sequence is 13 residues long. The germline V gene has CDR1 SQVTM and CDR2 ANQGSEA. Trimming shortened V by 6 bases and J by 1 base, and 12 bases separated the two germline ends. This chain's CDR3 is CSVSVQGNTEAFF. In nucleotides, the CDR3 is TGCAGCGTCTCAGTGCAGGGGAACACTGAAGCTTTCTTT.

The chain combines TRBV9 with TRBJ1-4; 8 bases match TRBD1. The CDR3 is 15 residues long. Germline V gene sequence: CDR1 SGDLS, CDR2 YYNGEE. Losses at the gene ends were 3 bases for V and 8 bases for J; bases not matched to a gene: 9. Here the CDR3 reads CASSEGQGLREKLFF. The CDR3 region has the DNA TGTGCCAGCAGCGAAGGACAGGGCCTCAGGGAAAAACTGTTTTTT.

The chain carries TRBV30 and TRBJ2-7; possible D gene TRBD1, 6 bases. Looked up from germline, CDR1 is GTSNPN and CDR2 is SVGIG (reference sequence). The length of the CDR3 is 15 residues. V lost 2 bases and J lost 5, with 19 bases in between. CDR3 bases: TGTGCCTGGAGTCCCCCCTGGACAGTGGCCCACGAGCAGTACTTC. It encodes CAWSPPWTVAHEQYF.

This chain uses TRBV2 with TRBJ1-1; possible D gene TRBD1, 5 bases. The CDR3 contains 14 residues. Trimming removed 6 bases at V and 1 base at J, with 12 bases between. Germline assignment: CDR1 SNHLY and CDR2 FYNNEI. The DNA of the CDR3 is TGTGCCAGCAGGCCGGGACTGACGAACACTGAAGCTTTCTTT. Amino acid sequence: CASRPGLTNTEAFF.

This chain links TRBV5-4 with TRBJ2-2; D gene uncertain. This CDR3 has 12 residues. V lost 4 bases, J lost 6 bases, and 7 bases lay in between. Per germline, CDR1 SGHNT and CDR2 YYREEE (reference sequence). The chain's CDR3 is CASSLPSGELFF. The CDR3 region has the DNA TGTGCCAGCAGCCTCCCGTCCGGGGAGCTGTTTTTT.

This sequence joins TRBV7-9 and TRBJ1-2; 10 bases match TRBD1. Germline assignment: CDR1 SEHNR and CDR2 FQNEAQ (reference sequence). Trimming took 9 bases from V and 2 from J; bases not matched to a gene: 12. This CDR3 has 16 amino acids. The DNA for the CDR3 is TGTGCCAGTGCCGGGACAGGGGCCATCCTCAACTATGGCTACACCTTC. Protein: CASAGTGAILNYGYTF.

This chain's CDR3 is CASSSAGAGYEQFF. The DNA of the CDR3 is TGCGCCAGCAGCTCAGCGGGGGCCGGGTATGAGCAGTTCTTC. The rearrangement links TRBV5-1 to TRBJ2-1; TRBD2 matches 8 bases. Trimming took 3 bases from V and 8 from J; bases not matched to a gene: 7. CDR3 length: 14 amino acids. CDR1 is SGHRS and CDR2 is YFSETQ in the germline V gene. The whole variable domain, remainder taken from reference TRBV5-1 and TRBJ2-1, is KAGVTQTPRYLIKTRGQQVTLSCSPISGHRSVSWYQQTPGQGLQFLFEYFSETQRNKGNFPGRFSGRQFSNSRSEMNVSTLELGDSALYLCASSSAGAGYEQFFGPGTRLTVL.

The rearrangement links TRBV4-1 to TRBJ2-7, with 9 bases identical to TRBD1. V shed 3 bases, J shed 1 base, and the junction held 4 bases outside the gene matches. The CDR3 consists of 15 residues. CDR1 is MGHRA and CDR2 is YSYEKL in the germline V gene. The CDR3 bases are TGCGCCAGCAGCCAGTTGACAGGGGGGTCCTACGAGCAGTACTTC. Residues: CASSQLTGGSYEQYF.

The chain is built from TRBV6-6 and TRBJ2-7; 12 bases agree with TRBD2. Germline V lookup: CDR1 MNHNY, CDR2 SVGAGI (reference sequence). V was pared by 5 bases and J by 7 bases, with 9 bases of the junction left unmatched. CDR3 length: 15 amino acids. CDR3 in amino acids: CASSLRLAGEGEQYF. The CDR3 DNA sequence: TGTGCCAGCAGTCTCAGACTAGCGGGAGAGGGGGAGCAGTACTTC.

The gene calls are TRBV7-9 and TRBJ1-6; tentative D call: TRBD1 (5 bases). There are 18 residues in the CDR3. Germline V lookup: CDR1 SEHNR, CDR2 FQNEAQ (reference sequence). V was shortened by 0 bases and J by 1 base, with 13 bases between the two germline ends. The CDR3 DNA sequence: TGTGCCAGCAGCTTAGCGCAGCAGGGAAGTTCCTATAATTCACCCCTCCACTTT. It is translated as CASSLAQQGSSYNSPLHF. Supplemented by reference TRBV7-9 and TRBJ1-6, the full variable domain reads DTGVSQNPRHKITKRGQNVTFRCDPISEHNRLYWYRQTLGQGPEFLTYFQNEAQLEKSRLLSDRFSAERPKGSFSTLEIQRTEQGDSAMYLCASSLAQQGSSYNSPLHFGNGTRLTVT.

The rearrangement links TRBV5-1 to TRBJ2-2; TRBD2 aligns across 8 bases. J lost 1 base, V lost 4 bases, and 6 bases had no gene match. The CDR3 is made up of 16 amino acids. Germline V gene lookup returns CDR1 SGHRS and CDR2 YFSETQ. The CDR3 nucleotides read TGCGCCAGCAGCCCCGGGGGGGCACAGAACACCGGGGAGCTGTTTTTT. Protein product: CASSPGGAQNTGELFF.

On this clone: Other DNA sequences from this sample encode an identical CDR3 as well. This CDR3 is CASSPGLAASTDTQYF. CDR3 DNA: TGCGCCAGCAGCCCTGGACTAGCGGCTAGCACAGATACGCAGTATTTT. J is TRBJ2-3 and V is TRBV4-1, with 10 bases fitting TRBD2. The CDR3 loop spans 16 amino acids. The germline CDR1 and CDR2 sequences are MGHRA and YSYEKL. The J segment lost 0 bases and the V segment lost 4 bases, leaving 4 bases of the junction unmatched.

This clone was observed once. The gene calls are TRBV19 and TRBJ2-7; 10 bases are a match to TRBD1. CDR3 length: 14 residues. Germline V gene sequence: CDR1 LNHDA, CDR2 SQIVND (reference sequence). V lost 6 bases to trimming and J lost 2 bases; unmatched junction nucleotides: 4. The CDR3, as DNA: TGTGCCAGTAGGCGAGGGACAGGGGCCTACGAGCAGTACTTC. It specifies CASRRGTGAYEQYF.

This chain uses TRBV4-1 with TRBJ1-1, with D perhaps matching TRBD1 (5 bases). Trimming stripped 1 base from V and 4 bases from J, with 13 bases between. CDR3 length equals 15 residues. The germline gives CDR1 MGHRA, CDR2 YSYEKL. CDR3 amino acids: CASSQGLTGGTEAFF. The CDR3 DNA follows: TGCGCCAGCAGCCAAGGCCTAACCGGGGGCACTGAAGCTTTCTTT.

V usage is TRBV9 and J usage is TRBJ1-6; tentative D call: TRBD1 (5 bases). Germline CDR1 is SGDLS and CDR2 is YYNGEE. There are 16 residues in the CDR3. Trimming pared 5 bases from V and 7 bases from J, leaving 19 bases between. The CDR3 DNA follows: TGTGCCAGCAGTTCCCGGGGACTCACTGGGAATTCACCCCTCCACTTT. Residues: CASSSRGLTGNSPLHF.

This clone was seen only a few times. The chain has TRBV15 and TRBJ1-1; a weak D match, TRBD1 (5 bases). With 3 bases removed from V and 1 base from J, the gap between germline ends came to 15 bases. The length of the CDR3 is 16 residues. Germline V CDR1 and CDR2: LNHNV, YYDKDF (reference sequence). CDR3 protein: CATSRGGVVRNTEAFF. CDR3 bases: TGTGCCACCAGCAGGGGGGGGGTAGTGAGGAACACTGAAGCTTTCTTT.

This CDR3 is CATSDAGLAVPSYNEQFF. The CDR3 nucleotides are TGTGCCACCAGTGACGCAGGACTAGCGGTTCCCTCCTACAATGAGCAGTTCTTC. The chain couples TRBV24-1 to TRBJ2-1; 10 nucleotides align to TRBD2. CDR1 is KGHDR and CDR2 is SFDVKD in the germline V gene. The CDR3 runs to 18 residues. Losses at the gene ends were 4 bases for V and 0 bases for J; bases not matched to a gene: 8.